This T cell receptor beta chain was found in a study of blood T cells in healthy people across ages (dated by TCRdb to about 2015). With regard to the full study: In model experiments, roughly one uniquely barcoded TCR beta cDNA molecule per two T cells was captured by template switching. The study measured age-related changes in TCR beta repertoire diversity using deep sequencing normalized with unique cDNA molecular identifiers. To avoid experimental bias, donors of different ages were spread randomly across the sequencing lanes. Using the same blood draw, the study looked at two additional independent replicas of 1 million unique cDNA reads for two donors, one aged 18 to 29 and the other aged 80 or older. The donors were divided into four age groups: young (average around 15 years), middle-aged (about 40), aged (roughly 60) and long-lived (more than 75). Results the study describes overall, beyond this receptor: Observed TCR beta diversity correlated strongly with the percentage of naive T cells measured by flow cytometry. Bulk unsorted PBMC profiling prevented conclusive comparison of naive and antigen-experienced compartments. Observed TCR beta diversity per million T cells fell roughly linearly with age, and a significant reduction was already apparent by age around 39. The long-lived group showed more naive CD4+ T cells, fewer expanded clones and increased TCR diversity than the aged group, suggesting age selection. Because the CMV infection status of the donors was unknown, age-related changes in expanded clonotypes may potentially have been confounded. Total diversity estimates from one million sequenced T cells were considered lower bounds and underestimates.

The donors were 40 or so Caucasian individuals from Russia, aged about 6 to 100 years, who were systemically healthy. Each donor gave ten milliliters of peripheral blood, collected into EDTA-treated Vacutainer tubes. Ficoll-Paque density-gradient centrifugation was used to isolate PBMCs, with at least 6 million obtained per sample. Total RNA, at least 6 micrograms per sample, was extracted from PBMCs with Trizol reagent. For every donor, flow cytometry on a PBMC aliquot measured the percentage of naive CD45RAhigh/CD27high T cells. Library preparation employed 5' RACE. The data were produced on an Illumina HiSeq 2500. A second PCR of 7 to 11 cycles was performed with a sample-barcoded 5' primer and a J-beta primer mix. Each TCR beta cDNA molecule received a unique molecular identifier from a template-switch 5' adaptor carrying 12 random nucleotides. Each sample yielded at least 2.5 million CDR3-containing paired-end reads. All of the RNA was converted into first-strand cDNA using the Mint cDNA synthesis kit, with a TRBC-specific oligonucleotide serving as the primer. Following uracil-DNA glycosylase treatment, a first 18-cycle PCR with universal primers M1SS and BC2_uni_R was performed on all cDNA. As for the authors' bioinformatics: Normalization of each sample was performed by random selection of 1 million high-quality reads, each carrying a distinct molecular identifier. Reads with shared molecular identifiers were discarded instead of being binned into consensus sequences. CDR3 identification, clonotype clustering and error correction used MiTCR with a Q25 quality threshold and the strictest error-elimination algorithm. A nonparametric unseen species model using Euler transformation provided a lower-bound estimate of total TCR beta diversity. The public reads were run again by TCRdb, first through fastp at Q25 and then through MiXCR, and only productive beta chains were kept. Every distinct CDR3 protein forms one entry, paired with its most common genes and DNA. These V and J calls derive from TCRdb rather than the authors' analysis. The sample includes just under 900,000 distinct CDR3 sequences, with around 30% observed a single time. Approximately 15% of the sample rests with the top ten.

A remark on this clonotype: Its recognized antigen is unknown. Per-base quality was not reported, and no clone a single base away is much larger than it.

This TCR was sampled from a woman aged 80 or older in good health. Source material: blood.

The CDR3 protein is CSVTDPDTQYF. The nucleotide sequence reads as follows: TGCAGTGTTACAGATCCAGATACGCAGTATTTT. The chain is assembled from TRBV20-1 and TRBJ2-3; the D gene identity is not certain. V is pared back by 7 bases and J by 4 bases, with 9 bases lying between the germline termini. The CDR3 has 11 amino acids, counting the end cysteine and phenylalanine. Only CDR3 DNA remains: 33 bases, in frame from the first base. In the germline V gene (reference sequence), CDR1 corresponds to DFQATT and CDR2 to SNEGSKA.